This entry lists 32 T cell receptor beta chains sequenced from one sample in a study of T-cell reconstitution after alpha-beta-depleted transplantation in children. Researchers prepared the TCRbeta library using unique molecular identifiers, the study reports. In TCRdb, the PCR reads were re-called with MiXCR into one record per CDR3 protein. The table includes some 530,000 distinct CDR3 sequences, around 13% detected once. The sample in question was PBMCs from the stem cell graft donor, obtained from the stem cell graft. Every receptor here comes from a human donor who donated a stem cell graft to a child with combined immunodeficiency.

The rearrangement joins TRBV7-9 to TRBJ2-7, with 9 bases identical to TRBD1. CDR3 length equals 14 residues. J was trimmed by 4 bases and V by 1 base; bases with no gene match: 2. Germline assignment: CDR1 SEHNR and CDR2 FQNEAQ (reference sequence). CDR3 loop: CASSLDRGQYEQYF. CDR3 bases: TGTGCCAGCAGCTTAGACAGGGGGCAGTACGAGCAGTACTTC.

The rearrangement links TRBV9 to TRBJ2-1, with TRBD2 matching over 7 bases. The length of the CDR3 is 13 residues. Germline CDR1 SGDLS, CDR2 YYNGEE. The V and J ends lost 0 bases and 9 bases, in that order; junction bases with no gene match: 3. This chain's CDR3 is CASSVGGGGEQFF. In DNA, the CDR3 is TGTGCCAGCAGCGTAGGCGGGGGAGGTGAGCAGTTCTTC. Full variable domain (rest looked up from reference TRBV9 and TRBJ2-1): DSGVTQTPKHLITATGQRVTLRCSPRSGDLSVYWYQQSLDQGLQFLIQYYNGEERAKGNILERFSAQQFPDLHSELNLSSLELGDSALYFCASSVGGGGEQFFGPGTRLTVL.

This clonotype was seen a handful of times. The rearrangement joins TRBV3-1 to TRBJ2-3; D remains unclear. Between the trimmed V and J ends, which lost 4 bases and 5 bases, there was a span of 10 bases. The CDR3 totals 13 residues. Per the germline V gene, CDR1 is LGHDT and CDR2 is YNNKEL (reference sequence). The CDR3 spells CASSRMGRDTQYF. The CDR3 DNA reads as TGTGCCAGCAGCCGAATGGGTAGAGATACGCAGTATTTT.

The chain links TRBV6-5 to TRBJ2-7; unclear D gene. Deletions cut 0 bases from V and 4 bases from J, with 7 bases between. Germline V lookup: CDR1 MNHEY, CDR2 SVGAGI. The CDR3 contains 13 residues. The CDR3 loop is CASSYSSAYEQYF. In DNA, the CDR3 is TGTGCCAGCAGTTACTCGTCAGCTTACGAGCAGTACTTC.

The rearrangement links TRBV28 to TRBJ2-3; TRBD2 agrees at 7 bases. The ends lost 6 bases at V and 6 bases at J; junction bases unmatched: 18. The germline V gene encodes CDR1 MDHEN and CDR2 SYDVKM. The CDR3 consists of 17 residues. The CDR3 sequence: CASRSGTIRGGSDTQYF. In DNA, the CDR3 is TGTGCCAGCAGATCCGGAACAATTCGGGGAGGGTCGGATACGCAGTATTTT.

The chain joins TRBV19 to TRBJ2-7; D possibly corresponds to TRBD1 (6 bases). The germline V gene has CDR1 LNHDA and CDR2 SQIVND (reference sequence). Trimming left V 6 bases short and J 5 bases short, with 17 bases between. This CDR3 region has 14 residues. The CDR3: CASSSGTPRDEQYF. The CDR3 coding sequence is TGTGCCAGTAGCTCCGGGACACCCCGTGACGAGCAGTACTTC.

This clonotype was recorded a few times. The rearrangement uses TRBV19 and TRBJ1-1; D is uncertain. The CDR3 loop spans 17 amino acids. V was clipped by 4 bases and J by 4 bases, with 22 bases between them. The V gene's germline CDR1 is LNHDA and CDR2 SQIVND (reference sequence). The CDR3 spells CASSTLLMTRWGTEAFF. As DNA, the CDR3 is TGTGCCAGTAGTACACTCCTAATGACGCGATGGGGCACTGAAGCTTTCTTT.

This chain links TRBV4-3 with TRBJ2-2, with 9 bases fitting TRBD1. Germline V lookup: CDR1 LGHNA, CDR2 YSLEER. The CDR3 covers 16 residues. Trimming at V came to 2 bases and at J to 1 base, leaving 2 bases not matched to a gene. DNA of the CDR3: TGCGCCAGCAGCCAAACAGGGGGCAGGAACACCGGGGAGCTGTTTTTT. As protein: CASSQTGGRNTGELFF.

The V call is TRBV12-3 or TRBV12-4, the J call TRBJ2-1; D possibly corresponds to TRBD1 (6 bases). Trimming removed 5 bases at V and 5 bases at J, with 10 bases between. CDR3 length: 13 amino acids. The CDR3 loop is CASSPWTDNEQFF. CDR3 DNA sequence: TGTGCCAGCAGTCCATGGACAGACAATGAGCAGTTCTTC.

This clonotype was counted between two and nine times. In nucleotides, the CDR3 is TGCAGTGGACTAGTTAACAATGAGCAGTTCTTC. This sequence encodes CSGLVNNEQFF. V usage is TRBV20-1 and J usage is TRBJ2-1; D is perhaps TRBD2 (6 bases). Trimming removed 7 bases at V and 5 bases at J, with 9 bases between. Germline V gives CDR1 DFQATT, CDR2 SNEGSKA (reference sequence). There are 11 residues in the CDR3.

For this clonotype: The junction departs from the called germline gene at one end, perhaps through a read error. The chain is built from TRBV20-1 and TRBJ2-7, with TRBD2 matching 7 bases. The CDR3 runs 14 residues. The germline V gene encodes CDR1 DFQATT and CDR2 SNEGSKA (reference sequence). The CDR3 bases are TGCAGTGCTAGAGGGACTAGAGCCTCCAACGAGCAGTACTTC. Amino acids: CSARGTRASNEQYF.

This clonotype was counted ten times or more. For the CDR3, the DNA is TGCAGTGCTACTACTAGCGGAGAGACCCAGTACTTC. It translates to CSATTSGETQYF. V is TRBV20-1 and J is TRBJ2-5; TRBD2 aligns across 8 bases. The CDR3 runs 12 residues. The ends lost 4 bases at V and 4 bases at J; junction bases unmatched: 2. Looked up from germline, CDR1 is DFQATT and CDR2 is SNEGSKA (reference sequence).

This clonotype was seen a handful of times. This sequence joins TRBV7-3 and TRBJ1-1; the match to TRBD1 covers 8 bases. Germline CDR1 and CDR2: SGHTA and FQGTGA. The CDR3 is made up of 16 amino acids. V was clipped by 4 bases and J by 5 bases; unmatched bases: 12. The DNA for the CDR3 is TGTGCCAGCAGCTCGGCCCCCAGGGGGCAGGGTACTGAAGCTTTCTTT. It codes for CASSSAPRGQGTEAFF.

A few counts support this clonotype. The chain employs TRBV27 and TRBJ1-2; D uncertain. Trimming pared 0 bases from V and 1 base from J, leaving 12 bases between. From germline, CDR1 is MNHEY and CDR2 SMNVEV (reference sequence). This CDR3 is 16 amino acids long. The DNA of the CDR3 is TGTGCCAGCAGTTTATCCTACCCTCACATTAACTATGGCTACACCTTC. Its translation is CASSLSYPHINYGYTF.

There are a few counts of this clonotype. The rearrangement joins TRBV2 to TRBJ2-5; 13 bases line up with TRBD2. The germline CDR1 and CDR2 sequences are SNHLY and FYNNEI. This CDR3 contains 19 residues. V shed 6 bases and J 0 bases; nucleotides not matched to a gene: 13. CDR3 bases: TGTGCCAGCAGAAGAGGACTAGCGGGAGCCAAGAGAAACCAAGAGACCCAGTACTTC. Its protein product is CASRRGLAGAKRNQETQYF.

This rearrangement joins TRBV3-1 to TRBJ1-5; D gene uncertain. CDR1 and CDR2 from the germline V gene are LGHDT and YNNKEL (reference sequence). With 0 bases removed from V and 0 bases from J, the gap between germline ends came to 6 bases. CDR3 size: 15 residues. CDR3 region: CASSQDGNSNQPQHF. CDR3 sequence (DNA): TGTGCCAGCAGCCAAGATGGGAATAGCAATCAGCCCCAGCATTTT. Based on the CDR3 plus reference TRBV3-1 and TRBJ1-5, the full variable domain is DTAVSQTPKYLVTQMGNDKSIKCEQNLGHDTMYWYKQDSKKFLKIMFSYNNKELIINETVPNRFSPKSPDKAHLNLHINSLELGDSAVYFCASSQDGNSNQPQHFGDGTRLSIL.

V usage is TRBV5-5 and J usage is TRBJ2-1; D gene ambiguous. The germline CDR1 and CDR2 sequences are SGHKS and YYEKEE (reference sequence). This CDR3 is 15 amino acids long. Trimming pared 1 base from V and 3 bases from J, leaving 11 bases between. The CDR3 spells CASSLPERIYNEQFF. In DNA form, the CDR3 reads TGTGCCAGCAGCTTGCCGGAGAGGATCTACAATGAGCAGTTCTTC.

The chain is built from TRBV29-1 and TRBJ2-7, with D possibly TRBD1 on 6 matching bases. CDR3 length: 10 amino acids. The V and J ends lost 7 bases and 7 bases respectively, with 11 bases between them. Germline loops: CDR1 SQVTM, CDR2 ANQGSEA. The DNA for the CDR3 is TGCAGCGCCACGCAGGGGGAGCAGTACTTC. It translates to CSATQGEQYF.

This clonotype was observed a few times. The rearrangement joins TRBV27 to TRBJ2-5; D could derive from TRBD1 or TRBD2 (5 bases each). The CDR3 has 16 amino acids. The V gene lost 5 bases and the J gene lost 2 bases, with 18 bases spanning the gap. The germline V gene has CDR1 MNHEY and CDR2 SMNVEV (reference sequence). The CDR3 sequence is CASSHKAGTAQETQYF. The CDR3 bases are TGTGCCAGCAGTCACAAAGCCGGGACGGCACAAGAGACCCAGTACTTC.

The gene calls are TRBV12-3 or TRBV12-4 and TRBJ2-5; D unresolved. This CDR3 comprises 16 residues. The V gene lost 6 bases and the J gene lost 5 bases, with 22 bases spanning the gap. The CDR3 region has the DNA TGTGCCAGCAGCACCATTAAGCCCCGCGGCCCCGAGACCCAGTACTTC. This encodes CASSTIKPRGPETQYF.

This chain uses TRBV28 with TRBJ1-5; possibly TRBD1 for D (6 bases). V dropped 6 bases and J dropped 2 bases, with 14 bases sitting between them. The CDR3 sequence is 15 residues long. From germline, CDR1 is MDHEN and CDR2 SYDVKM. CDR3 protein: CASSAGGRGNQPQHF. In nucleotides, the CDR3 is TGTGCCAGCAGCGCCGGGGGCCGGGGCAATCAGCCCCAGCATTTT.

This clonotype came up many times. The chain has TRBV7-9 and TRBJ2-7, with TRBD1 matching over 10 bases. J lost 3 bases, V lost 2 bases, and 7 bases had no gene match. The V gene's germline CDR1 is SEHNR and CDR2 FQNEAQ (reference sequence). This CDR3 spans 16 amino acids. CDR3 sequence: CASSLFGTGADYEQYF. The CDR3 coding sequence is TGTGCCAGCAGCTTATTTGGGACAGGGGCAGACTACGAGCAGTACTTC.

This clonotype was picked up many times. This chain joins TRBV29-1 and TRBJ2-5; D possibly corresponds to TRBD2 (7 bases). Between the trimmed V and J ends, which lost 6 bases and 4 bases, there was a span of 24 bases. Per germline, CDR1 SQVTM and CDR2 ANQGSEA. The CDR3 has 16 amino acids. The CDR3 region has the DNA TGCAGCGTGGACCCGGGTCGGGGGGCAGGGTCAGAGACCCAGTACTTC. Translated, it gives CSVDPGRGAGSETQYF.

The V gene is TRBV9, the J gene TRBJ2-3; D uncertain. V shed 1 base and J shed 1 base, with 7 bases lying between them. The CDR3 is 14 residues long. From germline, CDR1 is SGDLS and CDR2 YYNGEE. Here the CDR3 reads CASSVTSRTDTQYF. Here the CDR3 DNA reads TGTGCCAGCAGCGTAACGAGCCGCACAGATACGCAGTATTTT.

This chain uses TRBV5-5 with TRBJ1-4; the D gene is possibly TRBD1 (5 bases). Germline CDR1 reads SGHKS; CDR2 reads YYEKEE (reference sequence). The CDR3 is made up of 16 amino acids. With 4 bases removed from V and 0 bases from J, the gap between germline ends came to 13 bases. The CDR3 nucleotides are TGTGCCAGCAGCGCTGGGGCCAGCCCAACTAATGAAAAACTGTTTTTT. This codes for CASSAGASPTNEKLFF.

This clonotype has just a few counts. The chain recombines TRBV29-1 with TRBJ1-2, with D possibly matching TRBD1 (6 bases). The CDR3 is 13 amino acids. Germline V gives CDR1 SQVTM, CDR2 ANQGSEA. V gave up 4 bases and J gave up 4 bases, with 13 bases separating them. In DNA, the CDR3 is TGCAGCGTTGCCCCTGACAGGCCCTATGGCTACACCTTC. It specifies CSVAPDRPYGYTF.

The CDR3: CASSFSRGGQPQHF. The CDR3 DNA reads as TGTGCCAGCAGCTTTAGCCGGGGAGGTCAGCCCCAGCATTTT. The chain links TRBV7-2 to TRBJ1-5, with no clear D. V lost 3 bases to trimming and J lost 6 bases, with 12 bases between them. The V gene's germline CDR1 is SGHTA and CDR2 FQGNSA. The CDR3 totals 14 residues.

The genes are TRBV20-1 and TRBJ1-5; TRBD1 matches 12 bases. Germline V gives CDR1 DFQATT, CDR2 SNEGSKA (reference sequence). The CDR3 sequence is 14 residues long. The trim removed 6 bases at V and 2 bases at J, leaving 2 bases unmatched. CDR3 sequence (DNA): TGCAGTGCGGGACAGGGGGCGGGCAATCAGCCCCAGCATTTT. It codes for CSAGQGAGNQPQHF.

This clonotype was observed many times. This chain links TRBV20-1 with TRBJ1-1, with D maybe TRBD1 (5 bases). The germline V and J ends were trimmed by 0 bases and 3 bases, with 14 bases remaining between them. The CDR3 has 15 residues. Looked up from germline, CDR1 is DFQATT and CDR2 is SNEGSKA (reference sequence). The DNA of the CDR3 is TGCAGTGCTAGAGATAGGAGGACACTAGACACTGAAGCTTTCTTT. Protein sequence: CSARDRRTLDTEAFF.

This chain links TRBV7-8 with TRBJ2-5, with TRBD2 identical over 9 bases. In germline, CDR1 is SGHVS, CDR2 FQNEAQ. The V gene end was trimmed by 5 bases and the J gene end by 4 bases; junction bases not matched to a gene: 14. The CDR3 is 17 residues long. The CDR3 loop reads CASSITRAGGRAETQYF. CDR3 in DNA: TGTGCCAGCAGCATAACCCGAGCGGGGGGCCGAGCAGAGACCCAGTACTTC.

This sequence joins TRBV13 and TRBJ2-1, with 9 bases lining up with TRBD1. This CDR3 region has 14 residues. V dropped 4 bases and J dropped 6; count of bases not matched to a gene: 4. The V gene's germline CDR1 is PRHDT and CDR2 FYEKMQ (reference sequence). The CDR3 sequence is CASSWGQGVNEQFF. The CDR3 region has the DNA TGTGCCAGCAGCTGGGGACAGGGAGTCAATGAGCAGTTCTTC.

This clonotype was counted ten times or more. The V call is TRBV7-9, the J call TRBJ2-7; D call uncertain. V gave up 2 bases and J gave up 4 bases, with 15 bases separating them. The CDR3 covers 15 residues. CDR1 is SEHNR, CDR2 FQNEAQ, per germline (reference sequence). The CDR3 DNA is TGTGCCAGCAGCTTAACTGCCGGGTTCCATTACGAGCAGTACTTC. As protein: CASSLTAGFHYEQYF.